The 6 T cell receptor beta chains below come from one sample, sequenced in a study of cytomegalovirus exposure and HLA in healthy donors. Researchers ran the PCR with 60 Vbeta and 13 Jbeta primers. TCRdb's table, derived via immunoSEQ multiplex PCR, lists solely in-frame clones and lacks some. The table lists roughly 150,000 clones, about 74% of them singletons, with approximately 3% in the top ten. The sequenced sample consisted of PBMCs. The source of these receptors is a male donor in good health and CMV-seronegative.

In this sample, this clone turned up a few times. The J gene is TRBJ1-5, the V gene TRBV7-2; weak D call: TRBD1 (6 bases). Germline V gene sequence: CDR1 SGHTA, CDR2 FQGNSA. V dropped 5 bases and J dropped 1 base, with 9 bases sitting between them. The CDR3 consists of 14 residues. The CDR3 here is CASSTQGSNQPQHF. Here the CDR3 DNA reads TGTGCCAGCAGCACGCAGGGGAGCAATCAGCCCCAGCATTTT. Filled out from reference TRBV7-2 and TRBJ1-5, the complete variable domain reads GAGVSQSPSNKVTEKGKDVELRCDPISGHTALYWYRQSLGQGLEFLIYFQGNSAPDKSGLPSDRFSAERTGGSVSTLTIQRTQQEDSAVYLCASSTQGSNQPQHFGDGTRLSIL.

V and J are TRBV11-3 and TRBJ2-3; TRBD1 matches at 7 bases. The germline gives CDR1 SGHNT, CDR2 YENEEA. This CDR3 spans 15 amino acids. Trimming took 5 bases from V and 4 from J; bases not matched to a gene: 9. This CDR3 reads CASSASGTEADTQYF. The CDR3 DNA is TGTGCCAGCAGCGCATCCGGGACAGAGGCAGATACGCAGTATTTT.

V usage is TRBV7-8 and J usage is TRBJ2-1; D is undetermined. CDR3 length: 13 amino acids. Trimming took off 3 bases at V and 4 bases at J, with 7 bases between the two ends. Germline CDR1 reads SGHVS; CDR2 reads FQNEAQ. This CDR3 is CASSFPQYNEQFF. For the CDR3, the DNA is TGTGCCAGCAGCTTCCCTCAGTACAATGAGCAGTTCTTC.

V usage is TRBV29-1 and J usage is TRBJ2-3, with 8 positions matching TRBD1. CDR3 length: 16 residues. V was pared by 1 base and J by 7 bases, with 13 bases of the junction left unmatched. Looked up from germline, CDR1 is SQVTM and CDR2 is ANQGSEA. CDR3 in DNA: TGCAGCGTTGAAGGAGGGCGGCAGGGGGCTGGGTATACGCAGTATTTT. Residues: CSVEGGRQGAGYTQYF.

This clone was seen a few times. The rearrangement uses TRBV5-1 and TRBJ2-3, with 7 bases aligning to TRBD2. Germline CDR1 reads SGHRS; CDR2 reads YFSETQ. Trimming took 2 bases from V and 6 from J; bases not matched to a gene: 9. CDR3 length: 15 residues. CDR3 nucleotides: TGCGCCAGCAGCTTAGCGGGCGGGGGACGGGATACGCAGTATTTT. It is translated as CASSLAGGGRDTQYF.

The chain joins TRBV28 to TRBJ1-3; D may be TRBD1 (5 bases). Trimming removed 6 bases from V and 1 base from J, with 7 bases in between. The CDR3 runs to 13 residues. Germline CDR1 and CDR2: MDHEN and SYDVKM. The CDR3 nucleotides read TGTGCCAGCAGCGGGGGTTCTGGAAACACCATATATTTT. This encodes CASSGGSGNTIYF.